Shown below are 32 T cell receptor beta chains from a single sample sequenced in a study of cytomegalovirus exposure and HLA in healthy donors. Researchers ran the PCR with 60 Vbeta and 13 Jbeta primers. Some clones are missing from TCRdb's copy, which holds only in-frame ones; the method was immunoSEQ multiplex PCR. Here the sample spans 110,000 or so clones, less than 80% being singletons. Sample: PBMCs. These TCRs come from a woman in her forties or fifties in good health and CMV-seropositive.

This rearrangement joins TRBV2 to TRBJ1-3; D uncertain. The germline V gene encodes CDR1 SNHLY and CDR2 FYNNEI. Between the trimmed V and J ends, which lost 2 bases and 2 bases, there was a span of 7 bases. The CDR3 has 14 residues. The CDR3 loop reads CASSESTTGNTIYF. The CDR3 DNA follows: TGTGCCAGCAGTGAATCGACAACTGGAAACACCATATATTTT.

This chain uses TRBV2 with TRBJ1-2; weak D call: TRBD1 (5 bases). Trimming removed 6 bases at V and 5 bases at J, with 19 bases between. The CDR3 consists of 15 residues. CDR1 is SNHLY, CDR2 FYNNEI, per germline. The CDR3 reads CASSEDTSAYYGYTF. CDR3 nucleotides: TGTGCCAGCAGCGAGGACACCTCTGCTTATTATGGCTACACCTTC.

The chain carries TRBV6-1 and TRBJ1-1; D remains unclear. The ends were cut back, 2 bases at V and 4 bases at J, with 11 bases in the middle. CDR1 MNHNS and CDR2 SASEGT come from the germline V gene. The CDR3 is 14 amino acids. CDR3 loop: CASSEKARGTEAFF. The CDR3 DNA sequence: TGTGCCAGCAGTGAAAAGGCCCGAGGCACTGAAGCTTTCTTT.

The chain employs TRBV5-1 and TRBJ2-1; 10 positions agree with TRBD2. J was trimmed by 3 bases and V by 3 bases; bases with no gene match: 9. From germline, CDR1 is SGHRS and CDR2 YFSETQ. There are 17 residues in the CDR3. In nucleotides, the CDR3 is TGCGCCAGCAGCTACAACAGTTTAGCGGGGGGCTACAATGAGCAGTTCTTC. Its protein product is CASSYNSLAGGYNEQFF.

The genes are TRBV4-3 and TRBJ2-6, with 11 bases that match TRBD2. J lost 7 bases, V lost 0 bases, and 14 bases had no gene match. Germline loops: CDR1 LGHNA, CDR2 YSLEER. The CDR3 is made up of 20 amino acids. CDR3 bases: TGCGCCAGCAGCCAAGAGCCGGGACTAGCGGCTGGCTCTCGCGCCAACGTCCTGACTTTC. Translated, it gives CASSQEPGLAAGSRANVLTF.

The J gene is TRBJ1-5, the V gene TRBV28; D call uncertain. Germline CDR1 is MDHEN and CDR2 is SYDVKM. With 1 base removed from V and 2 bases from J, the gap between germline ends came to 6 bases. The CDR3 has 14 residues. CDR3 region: CASSLSKGNQPQHF. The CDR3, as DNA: TGTGCCAGCAGTTTATCTAAAGGCAATCAGCCCCAGCATTTT.

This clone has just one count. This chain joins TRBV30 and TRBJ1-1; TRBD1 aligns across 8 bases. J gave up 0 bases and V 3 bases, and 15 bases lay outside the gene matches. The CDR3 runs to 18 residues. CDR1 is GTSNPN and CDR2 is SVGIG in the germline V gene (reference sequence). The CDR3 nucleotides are TGTGCCTGGAGCCCAGGCCCCCCCAACAGGGGGTTGAACACTGAAGCTTTCTTT. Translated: CAWSPGPPNRGLNTEAFF. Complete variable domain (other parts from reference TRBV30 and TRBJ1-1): SQTIHQWPATLVQPVGSPLSLECTVEGTSNPNLYWYRQAAGRGLQLLFYSVGIGQISSEVPQNLSASRPQDRQFILSSKKLLLSDSGFYLCAWSPGPPNRGLNTEAFFGQGTRLTVV.

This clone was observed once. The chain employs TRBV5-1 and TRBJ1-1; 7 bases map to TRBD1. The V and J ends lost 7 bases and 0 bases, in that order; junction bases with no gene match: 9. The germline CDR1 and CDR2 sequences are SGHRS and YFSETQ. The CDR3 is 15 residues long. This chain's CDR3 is CASQEGGLMNTEAFF. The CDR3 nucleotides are TGCGCCAGCCAAGAAGGGGGCCTCATGAACACTGAAGCTTTCTTT.

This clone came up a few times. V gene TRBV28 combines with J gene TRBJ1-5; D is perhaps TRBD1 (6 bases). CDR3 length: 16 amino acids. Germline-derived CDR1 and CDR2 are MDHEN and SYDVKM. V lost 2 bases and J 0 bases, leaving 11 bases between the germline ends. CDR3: CASSLAGADSNQPQHF. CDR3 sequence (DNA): TGTGCCAGCAGTTTAGCGGGGGCTGATAGCAATCAGCCCCAGCATTTT.

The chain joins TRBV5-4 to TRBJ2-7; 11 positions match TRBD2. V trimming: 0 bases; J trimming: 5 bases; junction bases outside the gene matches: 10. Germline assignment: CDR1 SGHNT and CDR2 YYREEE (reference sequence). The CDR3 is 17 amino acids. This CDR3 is CASSLEVRTSGSHEQYF. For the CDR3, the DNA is TGTGCCAGCAGCTTGGAGGTTCGTACTAGCGGGAGCCACGAGCAGTACTTC.

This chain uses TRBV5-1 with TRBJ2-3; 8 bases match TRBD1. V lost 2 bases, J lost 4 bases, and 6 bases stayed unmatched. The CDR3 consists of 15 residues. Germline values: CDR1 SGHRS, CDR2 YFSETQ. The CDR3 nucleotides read TGCGCCAGCAGCTTAATGGACAGGGTGGCAGATACGCAGTATTTT. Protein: CASSLMDRVADTQYF.

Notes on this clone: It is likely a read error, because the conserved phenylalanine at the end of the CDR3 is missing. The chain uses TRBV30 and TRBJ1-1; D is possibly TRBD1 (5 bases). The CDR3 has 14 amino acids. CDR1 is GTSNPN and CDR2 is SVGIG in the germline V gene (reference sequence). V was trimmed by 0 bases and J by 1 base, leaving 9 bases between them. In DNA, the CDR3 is TGTGCCTGGAGTGTAGTGGGGGGGAACACTGAAGCTTTCGTT. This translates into CAWSVVGGNTEAFV.

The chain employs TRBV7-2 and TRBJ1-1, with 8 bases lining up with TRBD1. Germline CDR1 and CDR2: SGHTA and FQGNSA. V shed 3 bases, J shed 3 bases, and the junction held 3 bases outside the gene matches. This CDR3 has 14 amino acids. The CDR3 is CASSFTGGDTEAFF. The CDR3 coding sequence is TGTGCCAGCAGCTTCACAGGGGGGGACACTGAAGCTTTCTTT.

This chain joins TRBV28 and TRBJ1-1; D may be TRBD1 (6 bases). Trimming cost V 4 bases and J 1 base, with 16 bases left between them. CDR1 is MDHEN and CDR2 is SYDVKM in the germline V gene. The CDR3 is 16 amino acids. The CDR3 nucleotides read TGTGCCAGCAGTTCCGCCTTAGGGGGAAAGAACACTGAAGCTTTCTTT. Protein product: CASSSALGGKNTEAFF.

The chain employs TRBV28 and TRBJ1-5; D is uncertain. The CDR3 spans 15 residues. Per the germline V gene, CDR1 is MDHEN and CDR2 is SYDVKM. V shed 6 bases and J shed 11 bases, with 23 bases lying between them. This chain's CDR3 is CASSPVSGIVRTQHF. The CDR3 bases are TGTGCCAGCAGCCCGGTATCCGGGATAGTAAGGACCCAGCATTTT.

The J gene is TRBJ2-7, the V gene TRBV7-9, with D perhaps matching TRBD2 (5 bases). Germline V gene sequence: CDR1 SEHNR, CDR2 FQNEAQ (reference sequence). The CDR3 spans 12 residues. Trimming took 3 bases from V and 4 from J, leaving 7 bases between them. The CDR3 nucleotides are TGTGCCAGCAGCTTGACTACTTACGAGCAGTACTTC. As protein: CASSLTTYEQYF.

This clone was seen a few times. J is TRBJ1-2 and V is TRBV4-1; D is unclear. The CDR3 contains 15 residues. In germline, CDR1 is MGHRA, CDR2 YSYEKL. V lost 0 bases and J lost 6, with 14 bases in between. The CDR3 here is CASSQDLSGGNGYTF. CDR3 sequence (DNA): TGCGCCAGCAGCCAAGATCTATCGGGAGGGAATGGCTACACCTTC.

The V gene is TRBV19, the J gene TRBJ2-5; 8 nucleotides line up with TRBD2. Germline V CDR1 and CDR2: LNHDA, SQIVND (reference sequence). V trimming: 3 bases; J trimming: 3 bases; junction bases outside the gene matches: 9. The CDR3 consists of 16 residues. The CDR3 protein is CASSMGRGAWEETQYF. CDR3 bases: TGTGCCAGTAGTATGGGGCGGGGGGCCTGGGAAGAGACCCAGTACTTC.

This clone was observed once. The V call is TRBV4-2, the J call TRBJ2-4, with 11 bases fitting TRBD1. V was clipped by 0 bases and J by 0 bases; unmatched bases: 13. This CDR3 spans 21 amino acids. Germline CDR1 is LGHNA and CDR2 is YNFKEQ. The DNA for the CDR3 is TGTGCCAGCAGCCAAGACCTCCCGGGACAGGGGGGTGGTATAGCCAAAAACATTCAGTACTTC. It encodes CASSQDLPGQGGGIAKNIQYF.

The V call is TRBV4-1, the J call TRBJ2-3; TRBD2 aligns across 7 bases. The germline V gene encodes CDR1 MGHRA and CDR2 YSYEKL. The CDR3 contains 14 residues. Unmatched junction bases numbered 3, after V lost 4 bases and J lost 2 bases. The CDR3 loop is CASSPRDYTDTQYF. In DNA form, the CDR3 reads TGCGCCAGCAGCCCTCGGGACTACACAGATACGCAGTATTTT.

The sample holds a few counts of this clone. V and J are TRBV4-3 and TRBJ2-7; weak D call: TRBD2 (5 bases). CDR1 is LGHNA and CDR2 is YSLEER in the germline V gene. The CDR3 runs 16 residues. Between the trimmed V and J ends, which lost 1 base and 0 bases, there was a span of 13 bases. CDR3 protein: CASSQVSSVSSYEQYF. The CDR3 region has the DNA TGCGCCAGCAGCCAAGTGAGTAGCGTAAGCTCCTACGAGCAGTACTTC.

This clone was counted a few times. CDR3 coding DNA: TGTGCCAGCAGTGAAGGGTGGCTAGCGGGAGGAGATACGCAGTATTTT. Protein product: CASSEGWLAGGDTQYF. V gene TRBV2 combines with J gene TRBJ2-3, with 11 bases lining up with TRBD2. This CDR3 spans 16 amino acids. With 1 base clipped from V and 5 bases from J, the junction kept 5 bases outside the gene matches. Germline CDR1 and CDR2: SNHLY and FYNNEI.

The CDR3 sequence: CAWSVAGNNQPQHF. In DNA, the CDR3 is TGTGCCTGGAGTGTAGCGGGGAACAATCAGCCCCAGCATTTT. The chain couples TRBV30 to TRBJ1-5; no firm D call. V gave up 0 bases and J gave up 3 bases, with 9 bases separating them. Germline V gene data show CDR1 as GTSNPN and CDR2 as SVGIG (reference sequence). The CDR3 has 14 amino acids.

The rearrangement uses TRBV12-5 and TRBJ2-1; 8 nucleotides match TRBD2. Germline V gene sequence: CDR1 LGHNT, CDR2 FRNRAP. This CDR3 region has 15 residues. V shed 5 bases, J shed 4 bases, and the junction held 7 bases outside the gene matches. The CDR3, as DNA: TGTGCTAGTGGTCCCCTGACGGGGGGGTACAATGAGCAGTTCTTC. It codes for CASGPLTGGYNEQFF.

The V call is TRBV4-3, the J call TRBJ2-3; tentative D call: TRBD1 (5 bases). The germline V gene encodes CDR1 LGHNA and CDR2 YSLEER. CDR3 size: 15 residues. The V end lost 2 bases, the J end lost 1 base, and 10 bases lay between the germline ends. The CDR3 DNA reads TGCGCCAGCAGCCAAAGGGGCGTGGGCACAGATACGCAGTATTTT. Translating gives CASSQRGVGTDTQYF.

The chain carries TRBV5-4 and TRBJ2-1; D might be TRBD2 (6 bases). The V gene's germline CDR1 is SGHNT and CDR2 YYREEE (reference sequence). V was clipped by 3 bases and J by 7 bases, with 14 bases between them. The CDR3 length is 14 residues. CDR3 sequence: CASSSPGGANEQFF. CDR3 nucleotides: TGTGCCAGCAGCTCCCCCGGGGGTGCGAATGAGCAGTTCTTC.

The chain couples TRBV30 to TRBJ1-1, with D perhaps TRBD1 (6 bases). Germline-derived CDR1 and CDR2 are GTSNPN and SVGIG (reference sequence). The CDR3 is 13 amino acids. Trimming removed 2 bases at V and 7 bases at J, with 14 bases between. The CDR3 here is CAWSQTGPDEAFF. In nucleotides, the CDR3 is TGTGCCTGGAGTCAGACAGGACCGGATGAAGCTTTCTTT.

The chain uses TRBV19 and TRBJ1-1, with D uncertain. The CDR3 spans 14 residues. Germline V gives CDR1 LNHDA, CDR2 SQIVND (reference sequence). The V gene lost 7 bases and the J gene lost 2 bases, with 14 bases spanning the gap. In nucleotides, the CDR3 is TGTGCCAGTACCCAACCGGAGGATAACACTGAAGCTTTCTTT. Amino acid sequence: CASTQPEDNTEAFF.

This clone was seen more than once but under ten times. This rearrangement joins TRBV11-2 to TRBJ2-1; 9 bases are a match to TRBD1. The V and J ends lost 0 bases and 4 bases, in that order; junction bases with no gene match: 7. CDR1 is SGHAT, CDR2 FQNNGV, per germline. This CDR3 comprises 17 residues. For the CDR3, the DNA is TGTGCCAGCAGCTTAGAACAGGGGGCCTGGGTGTACAATGAGCAGTTCTTC. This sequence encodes CASSLEQGAWVYNEQFF.

The CDR3 loop reads CASSQDRVGVNEQYF. CDR3 DNA: TGTGCCAGCAGCCAAGATCGGGTAGGGGTCAACGAGCAGTACTTC. The chain links TRBV4-2 to TRBJ2-7; D perhaps matches TRBD1 (5 bases). This CDR3 has 15 residues. V was cut by 0 bases and J by 5 bases, with 14 bases left in between. In germline, CDR1 is LGHNA, CDR2 YNFKEQ.

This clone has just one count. The CDR3 nucleotides read TGTGCGTCAAGGGGCAGCTCTGGAAACACCATATATTTT. This translates into CASRGSSGNTIYF. This sequence joins TRBV19 and TRBJ1-3; weak D call: TRBD1 (5 bases). Germline CDR1 is LNHDA and CDR2 is SQIVND (reference sequence). The CDR3 consists of 13 residues.

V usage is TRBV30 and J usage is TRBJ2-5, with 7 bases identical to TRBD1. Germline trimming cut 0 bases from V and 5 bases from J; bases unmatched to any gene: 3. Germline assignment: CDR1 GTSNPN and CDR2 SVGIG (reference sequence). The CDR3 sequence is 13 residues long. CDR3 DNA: TGTGCCTGGAGTGTACAGGGGCCGGAGACCCAGTACTTC. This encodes CAWSVQGPETQYF.